The 18 T cell receptor beta chains listed next were all sequenced from one sample in a study of long-term antiretroviral therapy in people with HIV. The libraries were made with immunoSEQ v3.0 at survey level. The assay was immunoSEQ multiplex PCR, and TCRdb's table has in-frame clones only and misses some. The data hold some 28,000 clones, with over 75% observed a single time. The sequenced sample was unsorted PBMCs, obtained 1.5 years before starting antiretroviral therapy. Source of these receptors: a young man with HIV.

This chain joins TRBV25-1 and TRBJ2-1, with 12 bases fitting TRBD2. V gave up 5 bases and J gave up 8 bases; unmatched junction bases: 7. The CDR3 sequence is 15 residues long. CDR1 and CDR2 (germline): MGHDK, SYGVNS. This chain's CDR3 is CASSLTSGGNDEQFF. CDR3 bases: TGTGCCAGCAGTTTGACTAGCGGGGGCAACGATGAGCAGTTCTTC. Filled out from reference TRBV25-1 and TRBJ2-1, the complete variable domain reads EADIYQTPRYLVIGTGKKITLECSQTMGHDKMYWYQQDPGMELHLIHYSYGVNSTEKGDLSSESTVSRIRTEHFPLTLESARPSHTSQYLCASSLTSGGNDEQFFGPGTRLTVL.

This chain connects TRBV27 to TRBJ1-1; D is undetermined. The V end lost 4 bases, the J end lost 0 bases, and 3 bases lay between the germline ends. The germline V gene has CDR1 MNHEY and CDR2 SMNVEV (reference sequence). The CDR3 runs to 12 residues. CDR3: CASSSMNTEAFF. CDR3 in DNA: TGTGCCAGCAGTTCCATGAACACTGAAGCTTTCTTT.

The chain recombines TRBV6-1 with TRBJ2-3, with 9 bases fitting TRBD2. V shed 3 bases, J shed 4 bases, and the junction held 2 bases outside the gene matches. CDR1 is MNHNS and CDR2 is SASEGT in the germline V gene. The CDR3 contains 14 residues. The CDR3 is CASSERGGPDTQYF. Here the CDR3 DNA reads TGTGCCAGCAGTGAGCGGGGGGGCCCAGATACGCAGTATTTT.

This sequence joins TRBV10-2 and TRBJ2-7; D is tentatively TRBD1 or TRBD2 (7 bases each). CDR3 length equals 15 residues. Germline CDR1 is WSHSY and CDR2 is SAAADI. Between the trimmed V and J ends, which lost 5 bases and 4 bases, there was a span of 18 bases. The CDR3 sequence: CASSQGRGRSYEQYF. For the CDR3, the DNA is TGCGCCAGCAGTCAGGGGAGGGGGCGGTCGTACGAGCAGTACTTC.

The CDR3 DNA sequence: TGTGCCAGCAGCCTCCGGACAGGGAGAAACTATGGCTACACCTTC. Its protein product is CASSLRTGRNYGYTF. The chain employs TRBV11-2 and TRBJ1-2; 8 nucleotides align to TRBD1. This CDR3 contains 15 residues. V trimming: 5 bases; J trimming: 2 bases; junction bases outside the gene matches: 7. The germline V gene has CDR1 SGHAT and CDR2 FQNNGV.

This clone was counted a single time. The chain links TRBV7-9 to TRBJ2-2; D is ambiguous. CDR3 length equals 15 residues. Trimming left V 2 bases short and J 4 bases short, with 11 bases between. CDR1 SEHNR and CDR2 FQNEAQ come from the germline V gene (reference sequence). This CDR3 reads CASSLIGSGTGELFF. The CDR3, as DNA: TGTGCCAGCAGCTTAATCGGCTCGGGCACCGGGGAGCTGTTTTTT. The variable domain in full, with the rest retrieved from reference TRBV7-9 and TRBJ2-2, is DTGVSQNPRHKITKRGQNVTFRCDPISEHNRLYWYRQTLGQGPEFLTYFQNEAQLEKSRLLSDRFSAERPKGSFSTLEIQRTEQGDSAMYLCASSLIGSGTGELFFGEGSRLTVL.

The chain combines TRBV14 with TRBJ2-2, with D possibly being TRBD1 (5 bases). Between the trimmed V and J ends, which lost 6 bases and 0 bases, there was a span of 8 bases. The CDR3 length is 14 residues. The V gene's germline CDR1 is SGHDN and CDR2 FVKESK. CDR3 amino acids: CASRRQSNTGELFF. The DNA for the CDR3 is TGTGCCAGCAGACGACAGTCGAACACCGGGGAGCTGTTTTTT.

This clone was counted a few times. This chain joins TRBV4-1 and TRBJ1-3; D ambiguous. Looked up from germline, CDR1 is MGHRA and CDR2 is YSYEKL. V gave up 0 bases and J gave up 5 bases, with 11 bases separating them. CDR3 length: 15 amino acids. DNA of the CDR3: TGCGCCAGCAGCCAAGACGTTACGATACGAAACACCATATATTTT. It codes for CASSQDVTIRNTIYF.

This chain connects TRBV5-1 to TRBJ2-1, with TRBD2 matching 9 bases. The germline gives CDR1 SGHRS, CDR2 YFSETQ. Trimming cost V 2 bases and J 4 bases; bases outside gene matches: 7. There are 16 residues in the CDR3. This CDR3 is CASSLGRGGRYNEQFF. The CDR3 region has the DNA TGCGCCAGCAGCTTAGGGCGGGGGGGCCGATACAATGAGCAGTTCTTC. The full variable domain, rest sourced from reference TRBV5-1 and TRBJ2-1, is KAGVTQTPRYLIKTRGQQVTLSCSPISGHRSVSWYQQTPGQGLQFLFEYFSETQRNKGNFPGRFSGRQFSNSRSEMNVSTLELGDSALYLCASSLGRGGRYNEQFFGPGTRLTVL.

This chain uses TRBV6-6 with TRBJ1-2, with 8 positions matching TRBD1. CDR3 length: 14 residues. Trimming cost V 6 bases and J 4 bases; bases outside gene matches: 7. Germline-derived CDR1 and CDR2 are MNHNY and SVGAGI (reference sequence). Here the CDR3 reads CASRDRAITYGYTF. As DNA, the CDR3 is TGTGCCAGCAGGGACAGGGCGATTACCTATGGCTACACCTTC.

The chain is built from TRBV7-3 and TRBJ2-2, with 8 bases fitting TRBD2. The V and J ends lost 1 base and 5 bases, in that order; junction bases with no gene match: 9. The CDR3 is made up of 17 amino acids. Per germline, CDR1 SGHTA and CDR2 FQGTGA. The CDR3 nucleotides read TGTGCCAGCAGCTTAAGACCTCTAGCGGGCCTGACCGGGGAGCTGTTTTTT. Translation gives CASSLRPLAGLTGELFF.

This sequence joins TRBV6-9 and TRBJ2-2; TRBD2 aligns across 11 bases. V dropped 11 bases and J dropped 6; count of bases not matched to a gene: 17. CDR3 size: 17 residues. Germline V gene data show CDR1 as MNHGY and CDR2 as SVAAGI. DNA of the CDR3: TGTGCCTCCTGGGACCTTTTAGCGGGAGGGCGTTCCGGGGAGCTGTTTTTT. Amino acid sequence: CASWDLLAGGRSGELFF.

This clone occurred once. One junction end does not reproduce the germline sequence, and a read error may be involved. In DNA, the CDR3 is TGTGCCTGGAGGAACGCCGGGGAGCTGTTTTTT. Protein product: CAWRNAGELFF. V usage is TRBV30 and J usage is TRBJ2-2, with D unresolved. The CDR3 runs 11 residues. CDR1 is GTSNPN and CDR2 is SVGIG in the germline V gene (reference sequence).

The V gene is TRBV27, the J gene TRBJ2-7, with D perhaps matching TRBD2 (6 bases). Germline assignment: CDR1 MNHEY and CDR2 SMNVEV (reference sequence). This CDR3 contains 15 residues. Trimming shortened V by 3 bases and J by 4 bases, and 16 bases separated the two germline ends. For the CDR3, the DNA is TGTGCCAGCAGTTTTTCACTGGAGGGATGGTACGAGCAGTACTTC. The encoded protein is CASSFSLEGWYEQYF.

The gene calls are TRBV10-3 and TRBJ1-5; D unresolved. Germline V gene lookup returns CDR1 ENHRY and CDR2 SYGVKD. CDR3 length equals 14 residues. V lost 3 bases and J 3 bases, leaving 9 bases between the germline ends. The CDR3 is CAISDAGYNQPQHF. In DNA, the CDR3 is TGTGCCATCAGTGACGCGGGTTACAATCAGCCCCAGCATTTT.

The V and J genes are TRBV6-1 and TRBJ1-4; 9 nucleotides align to TRBD1. V shed 2 bases and J 4 bases; nucleotides not matched to a gene: 5. The CDR3 covers 16 residues. Germline CDR1 reads MNHNS; CDR2 reads SASEGT. The CDR3 loop is CASSELGTGFNEKLFF. The CDR3 DNA sequence: TGTGCCAGCAGTGAATTAGGGACAGGGTTTAATGAAAAACTGTTTTTT.

The chain links TRBV2 to TRBJ2-1; TRBD2 matches 8 bases. The CDR3 spans 14 residues. CDR1 and CDR2 (germline): SNHLY, FYNNEI. Trimming at V came to 7 bases and at J to 6 bases, leaving 8 bases not matched to a gene. CDR3 protein: CASNQREYGNEQFF. In DNA, the CDR3 is TGTGCCAGCAATCAGCGGGAGTATGGCAATGAGCAGTTCTTC.

This rearrangement joins TRBV4-1 to TRBJ1-6; 10 bases align to TRBD1. Losses at the gene ends were 2 bases for V and 10 bases for J; bases not matched to a gene: 17. CDR3 length equals 19 residues. Germline CDR1 MGHRA, CDR2 YSYEKL. The CDR3 DNA reads as TGCGCCAGCAGCCAAAAAAACCGGGACAGGGGAAATTATGGCTCACCCCTCCACTTT. Protein product: CASSQKNRDRGNYGSPLHF.